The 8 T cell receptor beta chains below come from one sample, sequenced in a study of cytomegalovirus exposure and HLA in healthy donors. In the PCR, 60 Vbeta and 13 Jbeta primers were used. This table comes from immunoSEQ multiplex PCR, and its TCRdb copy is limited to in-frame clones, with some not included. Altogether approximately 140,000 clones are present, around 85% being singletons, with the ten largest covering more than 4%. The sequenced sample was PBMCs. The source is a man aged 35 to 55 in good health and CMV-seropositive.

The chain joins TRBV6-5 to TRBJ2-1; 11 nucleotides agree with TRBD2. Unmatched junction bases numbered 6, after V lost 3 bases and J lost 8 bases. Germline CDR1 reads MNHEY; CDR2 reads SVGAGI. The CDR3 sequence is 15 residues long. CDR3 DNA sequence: TGTGCCAGCAGTTATACTAGCGGGGGCCGGGATGAGCAGTTCTTC. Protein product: CASSYTSGGRDEQFF.

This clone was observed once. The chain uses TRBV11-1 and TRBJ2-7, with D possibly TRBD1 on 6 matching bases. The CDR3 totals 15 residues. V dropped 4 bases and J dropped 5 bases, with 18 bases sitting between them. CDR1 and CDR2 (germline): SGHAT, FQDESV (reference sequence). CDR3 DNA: TGTGCCAGCAGCTATAGTCCCCAGGGGACAAACGAGCAGTACTTC. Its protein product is CASSYSPQGTNEQYF.

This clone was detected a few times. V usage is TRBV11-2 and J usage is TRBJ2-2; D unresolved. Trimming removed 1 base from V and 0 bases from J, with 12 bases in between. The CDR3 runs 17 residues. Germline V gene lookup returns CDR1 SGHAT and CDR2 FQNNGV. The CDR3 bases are TGTGCCAGCAGCTTAGGTTCGTCAGCGACGAACACCGGGGAGCTGTTTTTT. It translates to CASSLGSSATNTGELFF. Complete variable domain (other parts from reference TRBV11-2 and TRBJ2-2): EAGVAQSPRYKIIEKRQSVAFWCNPISGHATLYWYQQILGQGPKLLIQFQNNGVVDDSQLPKDRFSAERLKGVDSTLKIQPAKLEDSAVYLCASSLGSSATNTGELFFGEGSRLTVL.

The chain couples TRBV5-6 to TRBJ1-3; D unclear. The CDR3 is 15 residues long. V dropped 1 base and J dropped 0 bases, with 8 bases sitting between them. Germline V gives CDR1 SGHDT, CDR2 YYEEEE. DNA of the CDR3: TGTGCCAGCAGCTTGAACACCTTCTCTGGAAACACCATATATTTT. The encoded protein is CASSLNTFSGNTIYF.

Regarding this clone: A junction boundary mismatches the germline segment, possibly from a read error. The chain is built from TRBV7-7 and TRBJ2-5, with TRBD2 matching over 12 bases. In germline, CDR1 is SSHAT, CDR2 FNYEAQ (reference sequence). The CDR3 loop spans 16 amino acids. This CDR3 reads CASSSGLAGAGETQYF. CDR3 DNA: TGTGCTAGCAGCTCGGGACTAGCGGGTGCAGGGGAGACCCAGTACTTC.

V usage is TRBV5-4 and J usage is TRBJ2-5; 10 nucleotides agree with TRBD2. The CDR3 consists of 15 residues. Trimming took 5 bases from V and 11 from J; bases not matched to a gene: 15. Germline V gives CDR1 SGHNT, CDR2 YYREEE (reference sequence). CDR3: CASSRSGTSAREQYF. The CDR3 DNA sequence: TGTGCCAGCAGTCGCTCCGGGACTAGCGCTCGGGAGCAGTACTTC.

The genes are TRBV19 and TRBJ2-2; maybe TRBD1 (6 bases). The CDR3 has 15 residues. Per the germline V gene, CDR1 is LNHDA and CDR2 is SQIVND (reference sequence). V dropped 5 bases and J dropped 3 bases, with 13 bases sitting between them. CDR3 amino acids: CASSPRDTYTGELFF. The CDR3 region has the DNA TGTGCCAGTAGTCCCCGGGACACCTACACCGGGGAGCTGTTTTTT.

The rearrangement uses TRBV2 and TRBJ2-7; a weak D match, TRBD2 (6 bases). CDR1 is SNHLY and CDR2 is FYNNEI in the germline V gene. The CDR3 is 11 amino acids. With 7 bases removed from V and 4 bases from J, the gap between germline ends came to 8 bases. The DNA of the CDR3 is TGTGCCAGCACGACTAGGTACGAGCAGTACTTC. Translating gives CASTTRYEQYF.